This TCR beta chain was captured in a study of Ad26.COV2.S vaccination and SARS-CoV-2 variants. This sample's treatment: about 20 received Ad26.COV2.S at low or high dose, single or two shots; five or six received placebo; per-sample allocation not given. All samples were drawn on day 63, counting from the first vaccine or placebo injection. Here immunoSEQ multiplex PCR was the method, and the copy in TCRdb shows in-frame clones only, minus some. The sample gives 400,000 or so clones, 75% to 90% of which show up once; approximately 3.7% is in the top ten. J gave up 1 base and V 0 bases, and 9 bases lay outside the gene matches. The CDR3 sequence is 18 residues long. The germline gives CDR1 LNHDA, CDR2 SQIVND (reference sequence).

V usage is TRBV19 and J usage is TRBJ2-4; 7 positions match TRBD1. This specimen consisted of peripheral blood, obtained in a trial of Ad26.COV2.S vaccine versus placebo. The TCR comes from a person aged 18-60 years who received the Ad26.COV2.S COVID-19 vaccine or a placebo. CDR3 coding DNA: TGTGCCAGTAGTATAGACGGACAGGCCGGGTTCGCCAAAAACATTCAGTACTTC. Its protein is CASSIDGQAGFAKNIQYF.